Listed below are T cell receptor beta chains from one sample, sequenced in a study of T cell repertoires in cytomegalovirus infection. Their antigen targets remain unknown. MiXCR was run by TCRdb on the reads, yielding one entry per CDR3 protein. The table has 550,000 to 700,000 distinct CDR3 sequences, around 40% seen once. Here the sequenced sample was cultured PBMCs, taken from culture after CMV antigen stimulation. The receptors come from a human donor in good health (CMV status not recorded). Some clones in this sample may be carry-over from other donors' samples. CDR3s include the opening cysteine and the closing phenylalanine or tryptophan. A D gene is named only where the DNA matches it firmly. Expanded clones are given a class, and other clones once, few, many or no size at all.

size	V	J	D	CDR3	DNA
.	TRBV19	TRBJ1-2	.	CASLQGLDYGYTF	TGTGCCAGCCTCCAGGGATTGGACTATGGCTACACCTTC
.	TRBV7-2	TRBJ1-2	.	CASSFSHGAGAYTF	TGTGCCAGCAGCTTTTCCCACGGGGCTGGAGCCTACACCTTC
.	TRBV20-1	TRBJ2-1	TRBD2	CSARDGTSEQFF	TGCAGTGCTAGAGATGGGACTAGTGAGCAGTTCTTC
.	TRBV5-6	TRBJ2-5	.	CASGLQGAETQYF	TGTGCCAGCGGACTACAGGGTGCAGAGACCCAGTACTTC
many	TRBV7-2	TRBJ2-6	TRBD1	CASSLVQGAWGANVLTF	TGTGCCAGCAGCTTGGTACAGGGGGCGTGGGGGGCCAACGTCCTGACTTTC
.	TRBV4-2	TRBJ1-4	.	CASSQDRTVNEKLFF	TGTGCCAGCAGCCAAGATAGGACAGTTAATGAAAAACTGTTTTTT
.	TRBV28	TRBJ2-7	TRBD1	CASKWDRGGSSYEQYF	TGTGCCAGCAAGTGGGACAGGGGAGGAAGCTCCTACGAGCAGTACTTC
few	TRBV5-4	TRBJ2-5	.	CASSLGPETQYF	TGTGCCAGCAGCTTGGGACCGGAGACCCAGTACTTC
few	TRBV11-2	TRBJ2-7	.	CASRGPTSHEQYF	TGTGCCAGCAGAGGACCGACGTCACACGAGCAGTACTTC
few	TRBV7-2	TRBJ1-1	.	CASSLGGGYNTEAFF	TGTGCCAGCAGCTTAGGAGGGGGGTATAACACTGAAGCTTTCTTT
.	TRBV7-2	TRBJ1-1	.	CASSLGQYSEAFF	TGTGCCAGCAGCCTGGGCCAGTACTCTGAAGCTTTCTTT
.	TRBV4-3	TRBJ2-7	TRBD2	CASSQSSLAGGSYEQYF	TGCGCCAGCAGCCAAAGCTCCTTAGCGGGAGGGTCCTACGAGCAGTACTTC
.	TRBV6-2/TRBV6-3	TRBJ1-1	.	CASSYSDGPTEAFF	TGTGCCAGCAGTTACTCTGACGGACCCACTGAAGCTTTCTTT
few	TRBV7-2	TRBJ2-6	.	CASSSTFGANVLTF	TGTGCCAGCAGCTCTACGTTTGGGGCCAACGTCCTGACTTTC
.	TRBV27	TRBJ1-5	TRBD1	CASSTKGQGIQPQHF	TGTGCCAGCAGTACTAAGGGACAGGGAATTCAGCCCCAGCATTTT
.	TRBV28	TRBJ1-2	.	CASWSGWGVNYGYTF	TGTGCCAGTTGGAGTGGGTGGGGGGTAAACTATGGCTACACCTTC
.	TRBV7-2	TRBJ1-3	.	CASSLAGISGNTIYF	TGTGCCAGCAGCTTAGCGGGCATATCCGGAAACACCATATATTTT
.	TRBV6-2/TRBV6-3	TRBJ1-5	TRBD1	CASTHRGFNQPQHF	TGTGCCAGCACCCACAGGGGGTTTAATCAGCCCCAGCATTTT
few	TRBV6-1	TRBJ2-7	.	CASSESRGLYEQYF	TGTGCCAGCAGTGAAAGCAGGGGCCTCTACGAGCAGTACTTC
.	TRBV6-2/TRBV6-3	TRBJ1-4	TRBD1	CASSRPPGQTNEKLFF	TGTGCCAGCAGCCGACCCCCGGGACAGACTAATGAAAAACTGTTTTTT
.	TRBV27	TRBJ2-7	TRBD1	CASSLAGTGFIEQYF	TGTGCCAGCAGCCTCGCCGGGACAGGGTTTATCGAGCAGTACTTC
.	TRBV7-9	TRBJ2-5	.	CASSGLDSPQETQYF	TGTGCCAGCAGCGGCTTGGACAGTCCCCAAGAGACCCAGTACTTC
.	TRBV9	TRBJ2-7	TRBD2	CASSASGKGTAEQYF	TGTGCCAGCAGCGCAAGCGGGAAGGGAACGGCGGAGCAGTACTTC
few	TRBV6-1	TRBJ2-1	.	CASIEVPSYNEQFF	TGTGCCAGCATAGAGGTCCCCTCCTACAATGAGCAGTTCTTC
.	TRBV6-5	TRBJ1-1	TRBD1	CASSYSRTGREAFF	TGTGCCAGCAGTTACTCCCGGACAGGACGTGAAGCTTTCTTT
few	TRBV29-1	TRBJ1-4	.	CSVARRDLKGKLFF	TGCAGCGTTGCCCGTCGGGACCTTAAGGGAAAACTGTTTTTT
few	TRBV7-2	TRBJ2-3	.	CASSLAPAGRVVDTQYF	TGTGCCAGCAGCTTAGCGCCGGCGGGTAGGGTAGTTGATACGCAGTATTTT
.	TRBV2	TRBJ1-1	.	CASFPGPMNTEAFF	TGTGCCAGCTTCCCCGGGCCGATGAACACTGAAGCTTTCTTT
.	TRBV12-3/TRBV12-4	TRBJ1-3	.	CASSLKDSGSGNTIYF	TGTGCCAGCAGTTTAAAGGACTCCGGCTCTGGAAACACCATATATTTT
many	TRBV7-2	TRBJ2-7	.	CASRPRDQSYEQYF	TGTGCCAGCAGACCCCGTGACCAATCCTACGAGCAGTACTTC
.	TRBV30	TRBJ1-4	.	CAWSVQAVEGKLFF	TGTGCCTGGAGTGTACAGGCCGTGGAGGGAAAACTGTTTTTT
few	TRBV10-3	TRBJ2-3	.	CAISESGGTDTQYF	TGTGCCATCAGTGAGTCAGGAGGCACAGATACGCAGTATTTT
few	TRBV28	TRBJ2-1	TRBD1	CASSSKYRGVSYNEQFF	TGTGCCAGCAGTTCCAAATACAGGGGAGTATCCTACAATGAGCAGTTCTTC